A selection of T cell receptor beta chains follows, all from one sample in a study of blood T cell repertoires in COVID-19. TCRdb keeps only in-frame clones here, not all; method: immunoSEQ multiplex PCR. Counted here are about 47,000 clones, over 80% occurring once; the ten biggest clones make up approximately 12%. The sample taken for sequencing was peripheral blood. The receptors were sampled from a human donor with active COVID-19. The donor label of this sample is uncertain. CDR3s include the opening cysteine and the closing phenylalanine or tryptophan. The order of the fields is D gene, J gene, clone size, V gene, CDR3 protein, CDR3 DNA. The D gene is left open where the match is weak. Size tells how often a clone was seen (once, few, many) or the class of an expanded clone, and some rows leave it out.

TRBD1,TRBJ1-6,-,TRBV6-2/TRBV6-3,CASSSGTDNSPLHF,TGTGCCAGCAGTTCCGGGACAGATAATTCACCCCTCCACTTT
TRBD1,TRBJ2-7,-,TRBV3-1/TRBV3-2,CASSPLPGQAHEQYF,TGTGCCAGCAGCCCGTTACCGGGACAGGCCCACGAGCAGTACTTC
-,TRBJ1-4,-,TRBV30,CAWGTGTTNEKLFF,TGTGCCTGGGGAACAGGGACAACTAATGAAAAACTGTTTTTT
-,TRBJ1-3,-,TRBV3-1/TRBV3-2,CASSQGFRVGSGNTIYF,TGTGCCAGCAGCCAAGGCTTCCGGGTCGGCTCTGGAAACACCATATATTTT
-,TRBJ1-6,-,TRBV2,CASRSERNSPLHF,TGTGCCAGCAGAAGCGAACGAAATTCACCCCTCCACTTT
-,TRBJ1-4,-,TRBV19,CASSMDERSRVGKLFF,TGTGCCAGTAGTATGGACGAGAGGTCCAGGGTAGGGAAACTGTTTTTT
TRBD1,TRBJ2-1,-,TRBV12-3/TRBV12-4,CASSSGTGQFF,TGTGCCAGCAGCTCCGGGACAGGGCAGTTCTTC
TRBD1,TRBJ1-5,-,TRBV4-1,CASSQVHRGTESNQPQHF,TGCGCCAGCAGCCAAGTTCACAGGGGAACGGAAAGCAATCAGCCCCAGCATTTT
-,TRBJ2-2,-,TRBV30,CAWGQSTGELFF,TGTGCCTGGGGACAGTCCACCGGGGAGCTGTTTTTT
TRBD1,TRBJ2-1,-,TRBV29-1,CSVEDIGGGQFF,TGCAGCGTTGAAGATATAGGGGGCGGGCAGTTCTTC
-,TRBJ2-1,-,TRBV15,CATSRDRVGSYNEQFF,TGTGCCACCAGCAGAGATCGGGTCGGTTCCTACAATGAGCAGTTCTTC
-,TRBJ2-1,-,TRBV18,CASSPRGDEQFF,TGTGCCAGCTCACCACGGGGCGATGAGCAGTTCTTC
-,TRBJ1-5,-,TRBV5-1,CASSLEGGSNQPQHF,TGCGCCAGCAGCTTGGAAGGGGGTAGCAATCAGCCCCAGCATTTT
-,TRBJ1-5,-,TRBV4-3,CASSQDGRDQPQHF,TGCGCCAGCAGCCAAGATGGGAGGGATCAGCCCCAGCATTTT
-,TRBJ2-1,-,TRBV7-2,CASSLALLGAGEQFF,TGTGCCAGCAGCTTAGCGCTCCTAGGGGCCGGTGAGCAGTTCTTC
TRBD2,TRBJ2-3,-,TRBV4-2,CASSQVSGRDTQYF,TGTGCCAGCAGCCAAGTTAGCGGGCGGGATACGCAGTATTTT
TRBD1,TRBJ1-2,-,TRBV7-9,CASSFGQGNGYTF,TGTGCCAGCAGCTTTGGACAGGGAAACGGCTACACCTTC
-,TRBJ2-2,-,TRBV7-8,CASSRGRGGLNTGELFF,TGTGCCAGCAGCCGCGGAAGGGGCGGCCTGAACACCGGGGAGCTGTTTTTT
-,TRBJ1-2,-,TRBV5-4,CASSSGNYGYTF,TGTGCCAGCAGCTCGGGTAACTATGGCTACACCTTC
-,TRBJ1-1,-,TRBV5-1,CASSWQGVGAPEAFF,TGCGCCAGCAGCTGGCAAGGGGTGGGGGCGCCTGAAGCTTTCTTT
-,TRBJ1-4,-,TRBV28,CASSFVDTRRGEKLFF,TGTGCCAGCAGTTTTGTGGACACCCGGAGGGGTGAAAAACTGTTTTTT
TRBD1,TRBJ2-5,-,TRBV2,CASSPGQYQETQYF,TGTGCCAGCAGTCCGGGACAGTACCAAGAGACCCAGTACTTC
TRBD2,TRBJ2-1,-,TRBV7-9,CASSPSLSTSGGLDEQFF,TGTGCCAGCAGCCCCTCCCTTTCGACTAGCGGGGGGTTGGATGAGCAGTTCTTC
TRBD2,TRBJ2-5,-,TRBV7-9,CASSKGLAVQETQYF,TGTGCCAGCAGCAAGGGACTAGCGGTCCAAGAGACCCAGTACTTC
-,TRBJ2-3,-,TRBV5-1,CASSLRGSPQGDTQYF,TGCGCCAGCAGCTTGAGAGGTAGCCCCCAGGGAGATACGCAGTATTTT
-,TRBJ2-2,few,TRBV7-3,CASSPQGAGELFF,TGTGCCAGCAGCCCGCAGGGTGCCGGGGAGCTGTTTTTT
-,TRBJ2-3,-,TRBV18,CASSSTTAHTDTQYF,TGTGCCAGCTCCTCGACGACAGCACACACAGATACGCAGTATTTT
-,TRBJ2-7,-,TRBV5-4,CASSLGIDYEQYF,TGTGCCAGCAGCTTGGGAATAGACTACGAGCAGTACTTC
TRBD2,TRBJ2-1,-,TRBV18,CASSSLAGNNNEQFF,TGTGCCAGCTCATCATTAGCGGGGAATAACAATGAGCAGTTCTTC
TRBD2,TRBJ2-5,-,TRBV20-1,CSASLGLAGGPVKTQYF,TGCAGTGCTAGTTTGGGACTAGCGGGGGGGCCCGTGAAGACCCAGTACTTC
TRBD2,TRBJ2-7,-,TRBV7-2,CASSLGGPGGMEQYF,TGTGCCAGCAGCTTAGGAGGGCCGGGGGGTATGGAGCAGTACTTC
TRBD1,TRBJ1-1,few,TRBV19,CASMWTGENTEAFF,TGTGCCAGTATGTGGACAGGGGAGAACACTGAAGCTTTCTTT
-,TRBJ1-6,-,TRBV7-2,CASSPLLGTDSPLHF,TGTGCCAGCAGCCCCCTCCTGGGCACCGATTCACCCCTCCACTTT
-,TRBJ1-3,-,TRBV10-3,CAISEGRTVGNTIYF,TGTGCCATCAGTGAGGGAAGGACAGTTGGAAACACCATATATTTT
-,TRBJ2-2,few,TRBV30,CAWSVREGAGELFF,TGTGCCTGGAGTGTACGCGAAGGGGCCGGGGAGCTGTTTTTT
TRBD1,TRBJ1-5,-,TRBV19,CASSRGRGVRNQPQHF,TGTGCCAGTAGTCGGGGCAGGGGGGTAAGGAATCAGCCCCAGCATTTT
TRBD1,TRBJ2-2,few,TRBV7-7,CASRQGNTGELFF,TGTGCTAGCCGACAGGGGAACACCGGGGAGCTGTTTTTT
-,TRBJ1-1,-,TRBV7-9,CASSLVGSGAFF,TGTGCCAGCAGCTTAGTCGGGAGTGGGGCTTTCTTT
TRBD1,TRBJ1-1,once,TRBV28,CASSSYGTGNTEAFF,TGTGCCAGCAGTTCCTACGGGACAGGGAACACTGAAGCTTTCTTT
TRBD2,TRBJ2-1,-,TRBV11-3,CASSLEGTSDYNEQFF,TGTGCCAGCAGCTTAGAAGGGACTAGCGATTACAATGAGCAGTTCTTC
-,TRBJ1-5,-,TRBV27,CASSLSGNQPQHF,TGTGCCAGCAGTTTATCCGGCAATCAGCCCCAGCATTTT
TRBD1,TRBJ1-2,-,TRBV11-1,CASSLTGGRDGYTF,TGTGCCAGCAGCCTTACAGGGGGCCGGGACGGCTACACCTTC
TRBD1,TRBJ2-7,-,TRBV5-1,CASSLGLGTGAYEQYF,TGCGCCAGCAGCTTGGGCCTAGGGACAGGTGCCTACGAGCAGTACTTC
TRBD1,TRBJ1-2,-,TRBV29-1,CSAGQGVLPNYGYTF,TGCAGCGCGGGACAGGGGGTCTTACCGAACTATGGCTACACCTTC
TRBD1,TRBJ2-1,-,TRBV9,CASSVEGRGRGNLGNEQFF,TGTGCCAGCAGCGTAGAGGGCAGGGGGCGCGGAAATTTAGGGAATGAGCAGTTCTTC
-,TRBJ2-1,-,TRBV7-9,CASSRRVQSNSEQFF,TGTGCCAGCAGCCGAAGAGTACAGTCCAATAGTGAGCAGTTCTTC
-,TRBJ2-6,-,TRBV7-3,CASSLRGGEYGANVLTF,TGTGCCAGCAGCTTAAGAGGAGGGGAGTATGGGGCCAACGTCCTGACTTTC
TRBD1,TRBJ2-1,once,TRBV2,CASGDRGRYNEQFF,TGTGCCAGCGGGGACAGGGGGCGATACAATGAGCAGTTCTTC
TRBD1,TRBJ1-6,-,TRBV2,CASSGQGLGNSPLHF,TGTGCCAGCAGTGGACAGGGATTAGGCAATTCACCCCTCCACTTT
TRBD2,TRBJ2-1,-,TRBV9,CASSERGLAGGSHEQFF,TGTGCCAGCAGCGAAAGAGGTCTAGCGGGGGGCTCCCATGAGCAGTTCTTC
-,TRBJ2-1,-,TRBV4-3,CASSTHRGSGQFF,TGCGCCAGCAGCACACACCGAGGTAGTGGGCAGTTCTTC
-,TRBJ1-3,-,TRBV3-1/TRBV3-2,CASKHSSGNTIYF,TGTGCCAGCAAGCATTCCTCTGGAAACACCATATATTTT
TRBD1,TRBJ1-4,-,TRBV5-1,CASSDPRTGDEKLFF,TGCGCCAGCAGCGACCCCAGGACAGGGGATGAAAAACTGTTTTTT
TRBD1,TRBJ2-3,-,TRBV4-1,CASSQDAGGYADTQYF,TGCGCCAGCAGCCAAGATGCAGGGGGTTACGCAGATACGCAGTATTTT
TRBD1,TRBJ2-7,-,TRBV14,CASSQLRDRAYEQYF,TGTGCCAGCAGCCAACTCCGGGACAGGGCCTACGAGCAGTACTTC
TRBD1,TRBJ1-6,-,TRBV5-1,CASSLEGTGSSPLHF,TGCGCCAGCAGCCTGGAAGGGACAGGGAGTTCACCCCTCCACTTT
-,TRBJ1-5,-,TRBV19,CASSISGSNQPQHF,TGTGCCAGTAGTATTTCAGGGAGCAATCAGCCCCAGCATTTT
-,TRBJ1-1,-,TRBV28,CASRNRDGTEAFF,TGTGCCAGTAGGAACAGGGATGGCACTGAAGCTTTCTTT
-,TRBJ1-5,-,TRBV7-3,CASSSKGGPGQPQHF,TGTGCCAGCAGCTCGAAAGGGGGACCGGGACAGCCCCAGCATTTT